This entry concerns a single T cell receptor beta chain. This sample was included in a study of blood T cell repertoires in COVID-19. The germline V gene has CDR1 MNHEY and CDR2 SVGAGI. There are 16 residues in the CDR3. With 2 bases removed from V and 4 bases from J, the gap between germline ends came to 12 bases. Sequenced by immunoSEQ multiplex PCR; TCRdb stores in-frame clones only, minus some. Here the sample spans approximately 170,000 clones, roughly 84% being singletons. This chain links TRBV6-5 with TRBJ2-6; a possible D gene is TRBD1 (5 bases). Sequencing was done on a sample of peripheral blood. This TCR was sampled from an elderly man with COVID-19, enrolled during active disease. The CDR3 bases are TGTGCCAGCAGTTACCAAGGGGCAGGCGGGGCCAACGTCCTGACTTTC. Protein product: CASSYQGAGGANVLTF.